A single sample is the source of the 24 T cell receptor beta chains below, sequenced in a study of T cells in Graves' hyperthyroidism and ophthalmopathy. Amplified regions were TCR beta CDR3 sequences from RNA transcripts. HTBI primers drove first-round RT-PCR of the TCR CDR3. Via MiXCR, TCRdb re-called the multiplex PCR reads, giving one row per CDR3 protein. The table has just under 750,000 distinct CDR3 sequences, 30% to 40% seen once. Sequencing was performed on blood. The receptors shown here come from a middle-aged woman with Graves' hyperthyroidism.

This chain joins TRBV7-3 and TRBJ2-3; 10 nucleotides line up with TRBD2. CDR3 length equals 16 residues. CDR1 and CDR2 (germline): SGHTA, FQGTGA. After removal of 1 base from V and 4 bases from J, the junction contained 5 bases not matched to a gene. The chain's CDR3 is CASSLMASGSADTQYF. CDR3 sequence (DNA): TGTGCCAGCAGCTTAATGGCTAGCGGGAGTGCAGATACGCAGTATTTT.

This clonotype was recorded many times. This chain's CDR3 is CASSGPGQGAPRSYGYTF. The CDR3 coding sequence is TGTGCCAGTAGCGGACCGGGACAGGGGGCCCCCCGCTCCTATGGCTACACCTTC. The chain uses TRBV19 and TRBJ1-2, with 12 bases matching TRBD1. This CDR3 spans 18 amino acids. Germline CDR1 reads LNHDA; CDR2 reads SQIVND (reference sequence). The junction had 15 bases not matched to a gene; V was cut back by 6 bases and J by 4 bases.

This clonotype has ten or more counts. The rearrangement joins TRBV11-1 to TRBJ1-5; D gene unclear. Germline values: CDR1 SGHAT, CDR2 FQDESV (reference sequence). V lost 5 bases and J 3 bases, leaving 11 bases between the germline ends. The CDR3 extends over 14 amino acids. CDR3 DNA sequence: TGTGCCAGCAGCCAAGACGGAATCAATCAGCCCCAGCATTTT. Translated: CASSQDGINQPQHF.

This clonotype came up a few times. The chain employs TRBV11-2 and TRBJ1-1, with D unresolved. CDR1 is SGHAT, CDR2 FQNNGV, per germline. Trimming cost V 2 bases and J 3 bases, with 7 bases left between them. The length of the CDR3 is 13 residues. CDR3 in amino acids: CASSLLVYTEAFF. CDR3 sequence (DNA): TGTGCCAGCAGCTTATTGGTATACACTGAAGCTTTCTTT.

This clonotype showed up many times. The chain combines TRBV7-9 with TRBJ1-2; D not certain. This CDR3 contains 15 residues. V lost 0 bases and J 6 bases, leaving 14 bases between the germline ends. The germline V gene has CDR1 SEHNR and CDR2 FQNEAQ (reference sequence). CDR3 coding DNA: TGTGCCAGCAGCTTAGCGGGGTCCCTGTTAGATGGCTACACCTTC. The encoded protein is CASSLAGSLLDGYTF.

This clonotype was observed many times. J is TRBJ1-6 and V is TRBV7-9, with TRBD1 matching 7 bases. V lost 5 bases, J lost 7 bases, and 5 bases stayed unmatched. Germline CDR1 SEHNR, CDR2 FQNEAQ (reference sequence). This CDR3 comprises 14 residues. The CDR3 nucleotides are TGTGCCAGCAGCCCCGGGGACAGCAATTCACCCCTCCACTTT. This codes for CASSPGDSNSPLHF.

This clonotype has a count of ten or more. V and J are TRBV12-3 or TRBV12-4 and TRBJ1-1; 9 bases align to TRBD1. Trimming cost V 5 bases and J 10 bases; bases outside gene matches: 5. The CDR3 runs 12 residues. This CDR3 is CASSRQTGGAFF. The CDR3 nucleotides are TGTGCCAGCAGTCGCCAGACAGGGGGAGCTTTCTTT.

The V call is TRBV28, the J call TRBJ2-7; D is perhaps TRBD1 (5 bases). Germline V gives CDR1 MDHEN, CDR2 SYDVKM. V lost 5 bases and J 0 bases, leaving 23 bases between the germline ends. The CDR3 consists of 18 residues. In DNA form, the CDR3 reads TGTGCCAGCAGTGTCAGGCTAATGACTCAGGGTTTCTCCTACGAGCAGTACTTC. It specifies CASSVRLMTQGFSYEQYF.

In this sample, this clonotype turned up once. One junction end disagrees with the germline gene, perhaps due to a read error. This rearrangement joins TRBV10-2 to TRBJ2-7, with D tentatively TRBD1 (5 bases). This CDR3 contains 15 residues. Germline V lookup: CDR1 WSHSY, CDR2 SAAADI. CDR3 coding DNA: TGTGCCAGCAGTACCCTTAAACAGGTTTCCTACGAGCAGTACTTC. As protein: CASSTLKQVSYEQYF.

The rearrangement links TRBV7-9 to TRBJ1-2; 9 bases align to TRBD1. The germline gives CDR1 SEHNR, CDR2 FQNEAQ (reference sequence). The CDR3 loop spans 16 amino acids. The V gene end was trimmed by 3 bases and the J gene end by 3 bases; junction bases not matched to a gene: 8. CDR3 residues: CASSLGYRGLDYGYTF. The CDR3 DNA reads TGTGCCAGCAGCTTGGGGTACAGGGGGCTCGACTATGGCTACACCTTC.

This clonotype was seen once. J is TRBJ2-5 and V is TRBV20-1; possibly TRBD2 for D (5 bases). The J call is doubtful: the DNA matches TRBJ2-4 better. This CDR3 contains 13 residues. Germline assignment: CDR1 DFQATT and CDR2 SNEGSKA (reference sequence). Written as DNA, the CDR3 is TGCAGTGCTATACTAGTCGGTAAAAACATTCAGTACTTC. Translation gives CSAILVGKNIQYF.

The chain carries TRBV11-2 and TRBJ2-7; possible D gene TRBD1, 6 bases. Germline CDR1 SGHAT, CDR2 FQNNGV. V lost 5 bases and J 1 base, leaving 15 bases between the germline ends. CDR3 size: 15 residues. DNA for the CDR3: TGTGCCAGCAGCACACCAGTTCAGGGGTCCTACGAGCAGTACTTC. Its protein is CASSTPVQGSYEQYF.

The chain employs TRBV11-2 and TRBJ2-2, with 8 nucleotides matching TRBD1. CDR1 is SGHAT and CDR2 is FQNNGV in the germline V gene. J was trimmed by 5 bases and V by 7 bases; bases with no gene match: 9. This CDR3 is built from 15 residues. The CDR3 is CASTLPYRGTGELFF. CDR3 in DNA: TGTGCCAGCACCCTTCCGTACAGGGGGACCGGGGAGCTGTTTTTT.

V usage is TRBV7-2 and J usage is TRBJ1-1; D not resolved. The V and J ends lost 4 bases and 8 bases respectively, with 14 bases between them. This CDR3 is built from 13 residues. Germline CDR1 and CDR2: SGHTA and FQGNSA. CDR3 nucleotide sequence: TGTGCCAGCAGCTCGGGGTGGTGGCGGGAAGCTTTCTTT. Encoded protein: CASSSGWWREAFF.

The genes are TRBV10-1 and TRBJ1-1, with D unresolved. The CDR3 sequence is 12 residues long. Germline lookup yields CDR1 WNHNN and CDR2 SYGVQD (reference sequence). The V end lost 3 bases, the J end lost 4 bases, and 6 bases lay between the germline ends. CDR3 DNA sequence: TGCGCCAGCAGTGATTTGAGCACTGAAGCTTTCTTT. Protein: CASSDLSTEAFF.

The rearrangement joins TRBV6-1 to TRBJ1-1, with D maybe TRBD1 (6 bases). The CDR3 spans 13 residues. Trimming took 7 bases from V and 3 from J, leaving 12 bases between them. Per the germline V gene, CDR1 is MNHNS and CDR2 is SASEGT. This CDR3 is CASTIRQDTEAFF. CDR3 bases: TGTGCCAGCACCATCCGACAGGACACTGAAGCTTTCTTT.

Details on this clonotype: Lacking the conserved final phenylalanine or tryptophan, this CDR3 likely reflects a read error. This chain connects TRBV12-3 or TRBV12-4 to TRBJ1-1, with TRBD1 identical over 10 bases. V gave up 5 bases and J gave up 3 bases; unmatched junction bases: 3. The CDR3 contains 14 residues. The CDR3 loop reads CASSPGTGDTEAFL. The CDR3 DNA is TGTGCCAGCAGTCCCGGGACAGGGGACACTGAAGCTTTCCTT.

This clonotype appeared many times. This chain joins TRBV7-2 and TRBJ1-2; no firm D call. Germline CDR1 SGHTA, CDR2 FQGNSA. The ends were cut back, 3 bases at V and 7 bases at J, with 6 bases in the middle. The CDR3 has 11 amino acids. CDR3 amino acids: CASSFSAGYTF. The CDR3 DNA follows: TGTGCCAGCAGCTTCTCCGCTGGCTACACCTTC.

This clonotype came up once. This chain uses TRBV9 with TRBJ2-7, with D perhaps being TRBD1 or TRBD2 (5 bases each). This CDR3 spans 14 amino acids. Per germline, CDR1 SGDLS and CDR2 YYNGEE. Trimming pared 7 bases from V and 3 bases from J, leaving 17 bases between. The CDR3 DNA is TGTGCCAGCTCACCACCGGGGCGGAACTACGAGCAGTACTTC. Translating gives CASSPPGRNYEQYF.

In DNA, the CDR3 is TGTGCCACCACGTCGGAGGGCGAGGGATCCTACGAGCAGTACTTC. Its translation is CATTSEGEGSYEQYF. This rearrangement joins TRBV10-3 to TRBJ2-7, with D maybe TRBD2 (6 bases). V shed 10 bases and J shed 1 base, with 20 bases lying between them. CDR3 size: 15 residues. Germline CDR1 is ENHRY and CDR2 is SYGVKD.

This rearrangement joins TRBV7-2 to TRBJ1-5, with D possibly matching TRBD1 (5 bases). Trimming took off 1 base at V and 5 bases at J, with 12 bases between the two ends. The CDR3 is made up of 15 amino acids. Germline CDR1 reads SGHTA; CDR2 reads FQGNSA. CDR3 in DNA: TGTGCCAGCAGCTTAGTTGACAGCCACTATCAGCCCCAGCATTTT. Protein sequence: CASSLVDSHYQPQHF.

The chain employs TRBV9 and TRBJ2-7; the match to TRBD1 covers 7 bases. In germline, CDR1 is SGDLS, CDR2 YYNGEE. The CDR3 length is 14 residues. J gave up 6 bases and V 3 bases, and 9 bases lay outside the gene matches. This chain's CDR3 is CASSARQGGGEQYF. CDR3 DNA: TGTGCCAGCAGCGCCCGACAGGGTGGCGGCGAGCAGTACTTC.

This clonotype was seen a few times. Germline and junction disagree at one end, which may indicate a read error. The chain employs TRBV10-2 and TRBJ1-1; 7 bases line up with TRBD1. CDR1 and CDR2 from the germline V gene are WSHSY and SAAADI. The CDR3 is 14 amino acids. The DNA of the CDR3 is TGTGCCAGCAGCCTTGGGACAGCGCCGGCGGGAGCTTTCTTT. This translates into CASSLGTAPAGAFF.

The CDR3 DNA sequence: TGTGCCAGCAGCTTGGGCCGGAGACCCATGAACACTGAAGCTTTCTTT. This sequence encodes CASSLGRRPMNTEAFF. The chain employs TRBV11-3 and TRBJ1-1, with D unresolved. V lost 3 bases, J lost 0 bases, and 14 bases lay in between. This CDR3 contains 16 residues. Germline V gene sequence: CDR1 SGHNT, CDR2 YENEEA.